This T cell receptor beta chain was observed in a study of T cell repertoires in cytomegalovirus infection. Background on the study: As its CMV epitopes, the study selected recently identified HLA-C-restricted and well-studied HLA-B-restricted targets. Signatures in public TCR beta sequences pointed to both CMV infection and matching HLA type. Whole-study findings and limits: What dominated the ex vivo response were HLA-C-restricted CMV-specific TCR beta clonotypes. Cumulative frequency of public TCR beta families picked out carriers of CMV plus the relevant HLA.

TCRdb reanalysed the reads using MiXCR and keeps one entry per CDR3 protein. The sample contains 90,000 to 120,000 distinct CDR3 sequences, under 50% of which appear only once. The sample holds a few counts of this clonotype. Its antigen is currently unknown. Trimming stripped 2 bases from V and 7 bases from J, with 12 bases between. The germline V gene encodes CDR1 SGHTA and CDR2 FQGNSA. The CDR3 covers 14 residues. Sequenced material: CD8+ T cells from cultured PBMCs, taken from culture after CMV antigen stimulation. The clonotype was recovered from a human donor in good health (CMV status not recorded). Some clones in this sample may be carry-over from other donors' samples. This chain uses TRBV7-2 with TRBJ2-1; D might be TRBD1 (6 bases). CDR3 amino acids: CASSLTGSWNEQFF. In nucleotides, the CDR3 is TGTGCCAGCAGCTTAACAGGGTCGTGGAATGAGCAGTTCTTC.